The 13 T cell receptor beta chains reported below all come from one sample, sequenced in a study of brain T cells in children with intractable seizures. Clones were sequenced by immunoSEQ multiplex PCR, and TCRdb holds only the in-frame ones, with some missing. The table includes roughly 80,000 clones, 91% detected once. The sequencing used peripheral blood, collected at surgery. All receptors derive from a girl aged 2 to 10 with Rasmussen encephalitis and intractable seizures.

CDR3 bases: TGTGCCAGTAGTATGAGCGGGGGAACGGCCGGGGAGCTGTTTTTT. Amino acids: CASSMSGGTAGELFF. This rearrangement joins TRBV19 to TRBJ2-2; 8 bases are a match to TRBD2. The V gene end was trimmed by 3 bases and the J gene end by 6 bases; junction bases not matched to a gene: 6. This CDR3 contains 15 residues. CDR1 LNHDA and CDR2 SQIVND come from the germline V gene (reference sequence).

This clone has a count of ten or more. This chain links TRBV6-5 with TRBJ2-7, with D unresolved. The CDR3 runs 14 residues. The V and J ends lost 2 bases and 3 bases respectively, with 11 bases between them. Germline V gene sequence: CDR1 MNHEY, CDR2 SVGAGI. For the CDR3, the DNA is TGTGCCAGCAGTTACAATTCTGGTAACTACGAGCAGTACTTC. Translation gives CASSYNSGNYEQYF.

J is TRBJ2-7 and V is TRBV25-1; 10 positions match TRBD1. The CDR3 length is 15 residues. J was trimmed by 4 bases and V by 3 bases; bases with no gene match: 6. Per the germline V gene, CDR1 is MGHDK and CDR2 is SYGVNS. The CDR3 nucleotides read TGTGCCAGCAGTGATTTGGGACAGGGGACTTACGAGCAGTACTTC. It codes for CASSDLGQGTYEQYF.

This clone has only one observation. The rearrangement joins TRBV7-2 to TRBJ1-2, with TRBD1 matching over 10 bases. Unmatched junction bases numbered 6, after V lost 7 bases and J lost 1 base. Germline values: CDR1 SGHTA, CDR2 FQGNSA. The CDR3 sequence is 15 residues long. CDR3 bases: TGTGCCAGCATCCCTGACAGGGGGCTTAACTATGGCTACACCTTC. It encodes CASIPDRGLNYGYTF.

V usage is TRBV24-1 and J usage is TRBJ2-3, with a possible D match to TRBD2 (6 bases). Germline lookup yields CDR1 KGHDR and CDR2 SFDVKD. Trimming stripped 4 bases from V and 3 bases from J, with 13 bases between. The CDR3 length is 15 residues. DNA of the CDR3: TGTGCCACCAGTGACTACGGGACTGCTACAGATACGCAGTATTTT. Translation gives CATSDYGTATDTQYF.

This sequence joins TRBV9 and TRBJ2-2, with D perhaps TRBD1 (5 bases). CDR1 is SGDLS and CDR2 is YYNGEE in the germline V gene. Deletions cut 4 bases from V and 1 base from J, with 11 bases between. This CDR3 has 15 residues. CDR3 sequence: CASSFTDRNTGELFF. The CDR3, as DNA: TGTGCCAGCAGCTTTACCGACAGGAACACCGGGGAGCTGTTTTTT.

CDR3 protein: CSVEVGLAGGSQFF. CDR3 sequence (DNA): TGCAGCGTAGAGGTCGGACTAGCGGGCGGGAGTCAGTTCTTC. J is TRBJ2-1 and V is TRBV29-1; TRBD2 aligns across 11 bases. V gave up 6 bases and J gave up 13 bases; unmatched junction bases: 14. This CDR3 spans 14 amino acids. CDR1 is SQVTM, CDR2 ANQGSEA, per germline.

DNA of the CDR3: TGCAGTGCTAGTAATGGAGGGAACACTGAAGCTTTCTTT. Its protein product is CSASNGGNTEAFF. The chain links TRBV20-1 to TRBJ1-1; D uncertain. The CDR3 loop spans 13 amino acids. Germline assignment: CDR1 DFQATT and CDR2 SNEGSKA (reference sequence). V was shortened by 3 bases and J by 1 base, with 9 bases between the two germline ends.

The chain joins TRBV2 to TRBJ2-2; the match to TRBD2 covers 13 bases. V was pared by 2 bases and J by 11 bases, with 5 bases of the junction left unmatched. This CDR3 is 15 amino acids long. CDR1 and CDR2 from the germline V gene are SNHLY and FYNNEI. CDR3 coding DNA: TGTGCCAGCAGTGAAAGGACTAGCGGGGGTATCGAGCTGTTTTTT. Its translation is CASSERTSGGIELFF.

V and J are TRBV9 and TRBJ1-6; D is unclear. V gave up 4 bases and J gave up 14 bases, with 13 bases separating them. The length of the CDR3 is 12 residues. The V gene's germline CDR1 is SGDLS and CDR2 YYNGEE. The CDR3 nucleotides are TGTGCCAGCAGCCAAGGACCCTCTGCCCTCCACTTT. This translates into CASSQGPSALHF. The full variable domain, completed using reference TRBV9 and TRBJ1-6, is DSGVTQTPKHLITATGQRVTLRCSPRSGDLSVYWYQQSLDQGLQFLIQYYNGEERAKGNILERFSAQQFPDLHSELNLSSLELGDSALYFCASSQGPSALHFGNGTRLTVT.

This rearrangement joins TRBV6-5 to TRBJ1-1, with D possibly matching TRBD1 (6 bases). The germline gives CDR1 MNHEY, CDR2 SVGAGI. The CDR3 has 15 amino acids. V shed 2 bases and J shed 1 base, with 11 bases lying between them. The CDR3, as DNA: TGTGCCAGCAGTTACGATCGACAGGCGAACACTGAAGCTTTCTTT. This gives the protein CASSYDRQANTEAFF.

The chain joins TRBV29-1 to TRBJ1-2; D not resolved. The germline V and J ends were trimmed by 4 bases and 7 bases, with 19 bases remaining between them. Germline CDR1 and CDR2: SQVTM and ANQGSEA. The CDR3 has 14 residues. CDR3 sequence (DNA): TGCAGCGTTGTTGAGGATTCCCCGCCTGCTGGCTACACCTTC. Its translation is CSVVEDSPPAGYTF.

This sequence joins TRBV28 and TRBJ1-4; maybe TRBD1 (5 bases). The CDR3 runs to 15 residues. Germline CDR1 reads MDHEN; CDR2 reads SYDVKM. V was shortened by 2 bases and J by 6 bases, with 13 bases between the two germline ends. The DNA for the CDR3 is TGTGCCAGCAGTTTAGCAGGGAGAAGCGATGAAAAACTGTTTTTT. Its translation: CASSLAGRSDEKLFF.